The rows below give T cell receptor beta chains drawn from one sample of a study of cytotoxic CD8 clonotypes in ibrutinib-treated CLL. Using immunoSEQ multiplex PCR, the repertoire was profiled, and TCRdb retains in-frame clones only, with some absent. Of approximately 160,000 clones listed, about 88% are singletons. Sequencing was performed on PBMCs, taken at disease progression, from a patient treated with ibrutinib. Receptors originate from a human donor with chronic lymphocytic leukemia. The CDR3 runs from the conserved cysteine through the conserved F or W. D genes are given only for firm matches. Clone size, where shown, is once, few, many, or a class for clones that have expanded.

clone_size: few; v_call: TRBV7-8; j_call: TRBJ2-5; d_call: .; cdr3_nt: TGTGCCAGCAGCTTAGTTTACCGAGGGGGGGAGACCCAGTACTTC; cdr3_aa: CASSLVYRGGETQYF
clone_size: .; v_call: TRBV6-5; j_call: TRBJ1-5; d_call: .; cdr3_nt: TGTGCCAGCCTCGATGGATTGGAGAGCAATCAGCCCCAGCATTTT; cdr3_aa: CASLDGLESNQPQHF
clone_size: few; v_call: TRBV5-1; j_call: TRBJ1-1; d_call: .; cdr3_nt: TGCGCCAGCAGCTCTCAGCCACAGGGGAACACTGAAGCTTTCTTT; cdr3_aa: CASSSQPQGNTEAFF
clone_size: once; v_call: TRBV28; j_call: TRBJ1-1; d_call: .; cdr3_nt: TGTGCCAGCATCAGCAGATTTTTCACTGAAGCTTTCTTT; cdr3_aa: CASISRFFTEAFF
clone_size: .; v_call: TRBV18; j_call: TRBJ2-7; d_call: TRBD1; cdr3_nt: TGTGCCAGCTCACCGGCTTCTACAGGGGGCGACGAGCAGTACTTC; cdr3_aa: CASSPASTGGDEQYF
clone_size: .; v_call: TRBV5-6; j_call: TRBJ2-6; d_call: .; cdr3_nt: TGTGCCAGCAGCTTGGATCCTCGGCAGACTGGGGCCAACGTCCTGACTTTC; cdr3_aa: CASSLDPRQTGANVLTF
clone_size: .; v_call: TRBV9; j_call: TRBJ2-1; d_call: .; cdr3_nt: TGTGCCAGCAGCCAGAACCGAGTGCGACGGGGAATTTATGAGCAGTTCTTC; cdr3_aa: CASSQNRVRRGIYEQFF
clone_size: .; v_call: TRBV19; j_call: TRBJ1-5; d_call: .; cdr3_nt: TGTGCCAGTAGTATTGAGCGTTATCAGCCCCAGCATTTT; cdr3_aa: CASSIERYQPQHF
clone_size: .; v_call: TRBV7-2; j_call: TRBJ1-5; d_call: .; cdr3_nt: TGTGCCAGCAGCTCCCTTCAGGGAATTCCCAATCAGCCCCAGCATTTT; cdr3_aa: CASSSLQGIPNQPQHF
clone_size: medium-sized; v_call: TRBV28; j_call: TRBJ2-7; d_call: .; cdr3_nt: TGTGCCAGCAAGCAACCGGGGAGCAGCGAGCAGTACTTC; cdr3_aa: CASKQPGSSEQYF